The 21 T cell receptor beta chains reported below all come from one sample, sequenced in a study of T cell responses to AZD1222 COVID-19 vaccine. The table came from immunoSEQ multiplex PCR; TCRdb's copy has only in-frame clones and leaves some out. This sample has roughly 120,000 clones; approximately 86% occur once, and the top ten carry approximately 15%. Here the sequenced sample was peripheral blood, taken 28 days after the second AZD1222 dose. The receptor source for this set is an adult who received the AZD1222 COVID-19 vaccine.

This sequence joins TRBV7-2 and TRBJ2-1, with 7 bases matching TRBD2. Trimming at V came to 1 base and at J to 4 bases, leaving 1 base not matched to a gene. The germline V gene encodes CDR1 SGHTA and CDR2 FQGNSA. The CDR3 loop spans 14 amino acids. DNA for the CDR3: TGTGCCAGCAGCTTAGGGGGGGGATACAATGAGCAGTTCTTC. Protein: CASSLGGGYNEQFF.

The chain uses TRBV19 and TRBJ2-2; 8 nucleotides match TRBD2. The CDR3 is made up of 14 amino acids. Germline V gene data show CDR1 as LNHDA and CDR2 as SQIVND (reference sequence). V shed 7 bases and J 9 bases; nucleotides not matched to a gene: 10. DNA for the CDR3: TGTGCCAGTACCGGGGCCAGCGGGAGAAGGGAGCTGTTTTTT. It encodes CASTGASGRRELFF.

This sequence joins TRBV12-3 or TRBV12-4 and TRBJ1-2; 7 nucleotides line up with TRBD1. CDR3 length equals 12 residues. The V and J ends lost 3 bases and 7 bases, in that order; junction bases with no gene match: 2. CDR3 sequence reads: CASSFGTVGYTF. CDR3 bases: TGTGCCAGCAGTTTCGGGACAGTTGGCTACACCTTC.

The genes are TRBV5-1 and TRBJ2-7; the D gene could be TRBD1 or TRBD2 (5 bases each). Trimming removed 4 bases from V and 5 bases from J, with 16 bases in between. Per the germline V gene, CDR1 is SGHRS and CDR2 is YFSETQ. This CDR3 is 14 amino acids long. The CDR3 DNA reads TGCGCCAGCAGCCCAGGGACCCCCGGGGACGAGCAGTACTTC. Protein sequence: CASSPGTPGDEQYF.

The V and J genes are TRBV28 and TRBJ1-2; 7 bases fit TRBD1. Unmatched junction bases numbered 8, after V lost 8 bases and J lost 2 bases. CDR1 is MDHEN and CDR2 is SYDVKM in the germline V gene. The CDR3 covers 14 residues. DNA of the CDR3: TGTGCCAGCTATGAAGGGGGCGTAAACTATGGCTACACCTTC. Its translation: CASYEGGVNYGYTF.

The rearrangement links TRBV5-1 to TRBJ2-5; TRBD2 agrees at 8 bases. The CDR3 is 15 amino acids. J lost 1 base, V lost 7 bases, and 9 bases had no gene match. CDR1 and CDR2 from the germline V gene are SGHRS and YFSETQ. The CDR3 sequence is CASGERGYPQETQYF. In nucleotides, the CDR3 is TGCGCCAGCGGTGAGCGGGGGTATCCCCAAGAGACCCAGTACTTC.

The rearrangement uses TRBV3-1 (or the pseudogene TRBV3-2) and TRBJ1-1, with TRBD1 identical over 7 bases. Unmatched junction bases numbered 17, after V lost 0 bases and J lost 1 base. This CDR3 is 20 amino acids long. Germline CDR1 LGHDT, CDR2 YNNKEL (reference sequence). The CDR3 reads CASSQDVSPSANRGNTEAFF. DNA of the CDR3: TGTGCCAGCAGCCAAGATGTATCTCCCTCCGCTAACAGGGGGAACACTGAAGCTTTCTTT.

The V gene is TRBV5-1, the J gene TRBJ2-7, with TRBD2 as a possible D gene (5 bases). The germline gives CDR1 SGHRS, CDR2 YFSETQ. V was cut by 1 base and J by 0 bases, with 11 bases left in between. This CDR3 has 15 residues. The CDR3 nucleotides read TGCGCCAGCAGCTTGATCGGAGGATCCTCCTACGAGCAGTACTTC. Its protein is CASSLIGGSSYEQYF.

V is TRBV7-9 and J is TRBJ1-1, with TRBD1 as a possible D gene (6 bases). Trimming left V 5 bases short and J 11 bases short, with 27 bases between. Germline V gives CDR1 SEHNR, CDR2 FQNEAQ (reference sequence). The CDR3 is 16 residues long. The CDR3 DNA follows: TGTGCCAGCAGCCCCGCTGAACCGGACAGCCGCTATAATGCTTTCTTT. Translated, it gives CASSPAEPDSRYNAFF.

This chain uses TRBV5-4 with TRBJ1-6; TRBD1 matches at 9 bases. In germline, CDR1 is SGHNT, CDR2 YYREEE (reference sequence). The CDR3 loop spans 15 amino acids. J lost 9 bases, V lost 4 bases, and 8 bases had no gene match. The CDR3 protein is CASSRNRGLGSPLHF. DNA of the CDR3: TGTGCCAGCAGCAGGAACAGGGGGCTAGGTTCACCCCTCCACTTT.

This chain links TRBV6-1 with TRBJ1-4, with D possibly matching TRBD1 (6 bases). The CDR3 covers 15 residues. V lost 3 bases to trimming and J lost 8 bases, with 16 bases between them. CDR1 and CDR2 from the germline V gene are MNHNS and SASEGT. The CDR3 nucleotides are TGTGCCAGCAGTGACGGGGGCAGCTTAGGCGAAAAACTGTTTTTT. Protein: CASSDGGSLGEKLFF.

The chain uses TRBV18 and TRBJ2-7, with 7 nucleotides matching TRBD2. This CDR3 is built from 16 residues. V was clipped by 4 bases and J by 4 bases; unmatched bases: 13. Germline CDR1 is KGHSH and CDR2 is LQKENI. The CDR3 sequence: CASSLSGRAGIYEQYF. The CDR3 DNA is TGTGCCAGCTCACTTTCCGGGAGAGCGGGAATTTACGAGCAGTACTTC.

The chain carries TRBV28 and TRBJ2-1; D perhaps matches TRBD2 (5 bases). Per germline, CDR1 MDHEN and CDR2 SYDVKM. This CDR3 is built from 15 residues. Trimming left V 6 bases short and J 4 bases short, with 16 bases between. CDR3 residues: CASRSRSRTYNEQFF. Written as DNA, the CDR3 is TGTGCCAGCAGAAGCAGGTCGAGGACTTACAATGAGCAGTTCTTC.

This clone was picked up a small number of times. The V call is TRBV3-1 (or the pseudogene TRBV3-2), the J call TRBJ1-5; no reliable D call. V gave up 3 bases and J gave up 10 bases, with 16 bases separating them. Germline V gives CDR1 LGHDT, CDR2 YNNKEL (reference sequence). The CDR3 is made up of 14 amino acids. DNA of the CDR3: TGTGCCAGCAGCCAGGGAGATCTGGGATATCCCCAGCATTTT. Its protein is CASSQGDLGYPQHF.

This clone occurred once. The rearrangement joins TRBV6-5 to TRBJ2-7; TRBD1 might be the D (6 bases). V was cut by 2 bases and J by 6 bases, with 14 bases left in between. Germline-derived CDR1 and CDR2 are MNHEY and SVGAGI. The CDR3 sequence is 14 residues long. Here the CDR3 reads CASSYNRVIGEQYF. The CDR3 region has the DNA TGTGCCAGCAGTTACAACAGGGTGATCGGCGAGCAGTACTTC.

The J gene is TRBJ1-1, the V gene TRBV10-2; D may be TRBD1 (6 bases). Germline V gene sequence: CDR1 WSHSY, CDR2 SAAADI. The CDR3 covers 15 residues. The V end was cut by 3 bases, the J end by 1 base, with 12 bases between. For the CDR3, the DNA is TGCGCCAGCAGTGATGCCCGGGACACGAACACTGAAGCTTTCTTT. Translation gives CASSDARDTNTEAFF.

The chain carries TRBV7-9 and TRBJ1-1; 8 bases are shared with TRBD1. Unmatched junction bases numbered 5, after V lost 2 bases and J lost 3 bases. Germline-derived CDR1 and CDR2 are SEHNR and FQNEAQ (reference sequence). CDR3 length: 15 amino acids. CDR3: CASSLYTGGDTEAFF. The DNA of the CDR3 is TGTGCCAGCAGCTTATATACAGGGGGGGACACTGAAGCTTTCTTT.

This chain connects TRBV5-1 to TRBJ1-2; 7 bases match TRBD1. Germline lookup yields CDR1 SGHRS and CDR2 YFSETQ. Losses at the gene ends were 1 base for V and 1 base for J; bases not matched to a gene: 4. This CDR3 is 15 amino acids long. The CDR3 loop is CASSLLRDSNYGYTF. The DNA for the CDR3 is TGCGCCAGCAGCTTGCTCCGGGACAGTAACTATGGCTACACCTTC.

This rearrangement joins TRBV5-1 to TRBJ2-5; 13 positions agree with TRBD2. The germline CDR1 and CDR2 sequences are SGHRS and YFSETQ. The CDR3 runs 18 residues. V shed 4 bases, J shed 2 bases, and the junction held 11 bases outside the gene matches. The CDR3 reads CASSRGLAGVKVQETQYF. The DNA of the CDR3 is TGCGCCAGCAGCCGAGGACTAGCGGGGGTAAAAGTACAAGAGACCCAGTACTTC.

This rearrangement joins TRBV29-1 to TRBJ2-2, with D maybe TRBD1 (5 bases). The CDR3 loop spans 13 amino acids. The germline V gene encodes CDR1 SQVTM and CDR2 ANQGSEA. V was cut by 3 bases and J by 1 base, with 6 bases left in between. CDR3 amino acids: CSVDTGNTGELFF. As DNA, the CDR3 is TGCAGCGTTGATACAGGGAACACCGGGGAGCTGTTTTTT.

The chain joins TRBV24-1 to TRBJ2-3; 8 bases map to TRBD2. V gave up 3 bases and J gave up 2 bases; unmatched junction bases: 12. CDR1 and CDR2 from the germline V gene are KGHDR and SFDVKD. The CDR3 is 18 residues long. CDR3: CATSDPYRREDPTDTQYF. In DNA form, the CDR3 reads TGTGCCACCAGTGATCCTTACCGGCGGGAGGACCCCACAGATACGCAGTATTTT.